This T cell receptor (beta chain) was sequenced for a study of T cells in Graves' hyperthyroidism and ophthalmopathy. Study-wide findings and caveats: Blood shared most expanded thyroid clonotypes above 0.001. The authors' 13 V-J model separated ophthalmopathy from stable hyperthyroidism.

The source material, RNA transcripts, was used to amplify TCR beta CDR3 regions. The study used the HTBI primer set for a first-round RT-PCR of the TCR CDR3. Each CDR3 protein gets one entry after TCRdb re-called the multiplex PCR reads with MiXCR. The table lists 350,000 to 500,000 distinct CDR3 sequences, around 13% of them singletons. Germline values: CDR1 DFQATT, CDR2 SNEGSKA (reference sequence). The V end lost 0 bases, the J end lost 4 bases, and 12 bases lay between the germline ends. The CDR3 contains 14 residues. Patients having uncontrolled infection, another autoimmune disease, pregnancy or lactation were not included. Diagnoses were made from clinical symptoms, serum measures (thyroxine and TRAb), thyroid ultrasound and orbital computed tomography. Concerning this clonotype: Its antigen is currently unknown.

Sequenced sample: blood. This receptor was taken from a woman younger than 35 with Graves' hyperthyroidism. This chain uses TRBV20-1 with TRBJ2-5; D ambiguous. CDR3 sequence (DNA): TGCAGTGCTAGAGATTTAGGGCTAAGAGAGACCCAGTACTTC. Its translation: CSARDLGLRETQYF.